The clone carrying this T cell receptor beta chain was detected once. The sample originates from a study of blood T cell repertoires in COVID-19. About the research overall: T cells, B-cell-depleted T cells, or PBMCs supplied cDNA or gDNA.

Per the original data handling: Researchers report that nucleated cell counts were estimated from reference gene primer amplification. Clones were read by immunoSEQ multiplex PCR, and TCRdb kept only the in-frame ones, dropping some. Clone size and the V and J calls come from that table; the DNA yielded D and trimming. The table includes about 110,000 clones, over 65% detected once. There are 14 residues in the CDR3. V lost 0 bases and J 4 bases, leaving 9 bases between the germline ends. Looked up from germline, CDR1 is SGHDN and CDR2 is FVKESK. This chain uses TRBV14 with TRBJ1-2; tentative D call: TRBD1 (5 bases). Source material: peripheral blood. This TCR derives from a woman aged 80 or older with acute or convalescent COVID-19. The CDR3 DNA follows: TGTGCCAGCAGCCAAGAGGAAGGGGCCTATGGCTACACCTTC. This translates into CASSQEEGAYGYTF.